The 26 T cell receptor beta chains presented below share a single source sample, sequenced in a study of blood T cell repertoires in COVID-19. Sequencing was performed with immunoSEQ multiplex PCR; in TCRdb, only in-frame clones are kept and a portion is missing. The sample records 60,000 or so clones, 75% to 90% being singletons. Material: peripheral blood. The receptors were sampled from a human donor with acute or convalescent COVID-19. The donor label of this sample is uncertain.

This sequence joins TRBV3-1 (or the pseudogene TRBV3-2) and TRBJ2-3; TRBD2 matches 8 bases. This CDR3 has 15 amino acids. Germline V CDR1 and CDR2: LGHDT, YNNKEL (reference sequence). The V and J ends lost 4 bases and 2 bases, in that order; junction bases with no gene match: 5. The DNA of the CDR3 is TGTGCCAGCAGCCCGGGACTAGGATTCACAGATACGCAGTATTTT. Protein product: CASSPGLGFTDTQYF.

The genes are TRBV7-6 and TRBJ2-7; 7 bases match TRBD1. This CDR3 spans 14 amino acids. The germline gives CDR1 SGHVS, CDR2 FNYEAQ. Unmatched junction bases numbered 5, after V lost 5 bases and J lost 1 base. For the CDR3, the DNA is TGTGCCAGCAGCCCAAGGGGGCCGTCCTACGAGCAGTACTTC. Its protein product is CASSPRGPSYEQYF.

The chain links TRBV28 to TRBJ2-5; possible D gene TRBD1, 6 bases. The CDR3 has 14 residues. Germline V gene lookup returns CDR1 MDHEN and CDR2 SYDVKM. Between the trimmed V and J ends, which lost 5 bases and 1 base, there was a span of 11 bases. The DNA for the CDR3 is TGTGCCAGCAGTCCCACAGGGTTCCAAGAGACCCAGTACTTC. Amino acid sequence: CASSPTGFQETQYF. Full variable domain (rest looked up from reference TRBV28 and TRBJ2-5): DVKVTQSSRYLVKRTGEKVFLECVQDMDHENMFWYRQDPGLGLRLIYFSYDVKMKEKGDIPEGYSVSREKKERFSLILESASTNQTSMYLCASSPTGFQETQYFGPGTRLLVL.

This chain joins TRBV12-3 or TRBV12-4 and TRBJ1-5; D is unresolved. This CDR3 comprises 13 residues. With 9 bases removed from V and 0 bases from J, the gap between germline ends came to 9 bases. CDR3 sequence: CASQVFSNQPQHF. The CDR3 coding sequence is TGTGCCAGTCAGGTGTTTAGCAATCAGCCCCAGCATTTT.

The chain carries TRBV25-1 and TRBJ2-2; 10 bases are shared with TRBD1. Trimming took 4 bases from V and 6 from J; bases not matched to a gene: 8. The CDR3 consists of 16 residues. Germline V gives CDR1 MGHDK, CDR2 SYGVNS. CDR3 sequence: CASSARQGAVSGELFF. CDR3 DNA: TGTGCCAGCAGTGCACGACAGGGGGCAGTATCCGGGGAGCTGTTTTTT.

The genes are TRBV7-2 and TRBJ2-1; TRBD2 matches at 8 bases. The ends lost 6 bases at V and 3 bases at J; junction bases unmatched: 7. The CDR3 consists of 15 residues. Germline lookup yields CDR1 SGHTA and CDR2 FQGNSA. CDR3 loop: CASSRQAGDYNEQFF. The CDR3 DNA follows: TGTGCCAGCAGTCGGCAAGCGGGGGACTACAATGAGCAGTTCTTC.

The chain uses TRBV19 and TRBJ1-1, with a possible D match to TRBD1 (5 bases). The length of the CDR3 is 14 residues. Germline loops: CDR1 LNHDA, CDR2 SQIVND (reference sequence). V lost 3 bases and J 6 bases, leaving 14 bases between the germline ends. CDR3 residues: CASSIYGREAEAFF. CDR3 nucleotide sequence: TGTGCCAGTAGTATTTACGGCAGGGAGGCTGAAGCTTTCTTT.

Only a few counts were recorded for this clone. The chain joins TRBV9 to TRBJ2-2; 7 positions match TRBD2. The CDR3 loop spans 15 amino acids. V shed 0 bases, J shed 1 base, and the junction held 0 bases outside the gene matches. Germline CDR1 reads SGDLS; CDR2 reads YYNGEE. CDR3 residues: CASSVGGRNTGELFF. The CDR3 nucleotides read TGTGCCAGCAGCGTAGGCGGGAGGAACACCGGGGAGCTGTTTTTT.

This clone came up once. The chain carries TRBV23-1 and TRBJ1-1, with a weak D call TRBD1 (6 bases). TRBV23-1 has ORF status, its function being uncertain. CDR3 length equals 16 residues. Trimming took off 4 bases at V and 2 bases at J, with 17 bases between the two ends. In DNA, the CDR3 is TGCGCCAGCAGTCCGATACAAGGACAGTGTAACACTGAAGCTTTCTTT. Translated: CASSPIQGQCNTEAFF.

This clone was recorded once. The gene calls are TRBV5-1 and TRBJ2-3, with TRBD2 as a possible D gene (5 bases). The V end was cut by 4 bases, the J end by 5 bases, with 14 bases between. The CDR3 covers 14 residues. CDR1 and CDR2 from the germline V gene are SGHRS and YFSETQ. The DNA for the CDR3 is TGCGCCAGCAGCCCCGGGGTAGCTATAGATACGCAGTATTTT. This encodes CASSPGVAIDTQYF. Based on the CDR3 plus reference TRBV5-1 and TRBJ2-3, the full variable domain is KAGVTQTPRYLIKTRGQQVTLSCSPISGHRSVSWYQQTPGQGLQFLFEYFSETQRNKGNFPGRFSGRQFSNSRSEMNVSTLELGDSALYLCASSPGVAIDTQYFGPGTRLTVL.

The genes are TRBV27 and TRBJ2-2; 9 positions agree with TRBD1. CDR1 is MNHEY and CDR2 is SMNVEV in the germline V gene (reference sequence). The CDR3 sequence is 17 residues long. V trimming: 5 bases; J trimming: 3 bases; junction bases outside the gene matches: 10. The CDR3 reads CASSLTPGQGDTGELFF. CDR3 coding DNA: TGTGCCAGCAGTCTAACACCGGGACAGGGAGACACCGGGGAGCTGTTTTTT.

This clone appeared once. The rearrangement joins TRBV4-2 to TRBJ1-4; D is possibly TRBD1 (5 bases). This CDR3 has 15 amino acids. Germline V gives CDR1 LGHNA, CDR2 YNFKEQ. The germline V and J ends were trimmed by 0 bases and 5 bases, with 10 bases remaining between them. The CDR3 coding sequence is TGTGCCAGCAGCCAAGAATCCAGGGTAAATGAAAAACTGTTTTTT. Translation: CASSQESRVNEKLFF.

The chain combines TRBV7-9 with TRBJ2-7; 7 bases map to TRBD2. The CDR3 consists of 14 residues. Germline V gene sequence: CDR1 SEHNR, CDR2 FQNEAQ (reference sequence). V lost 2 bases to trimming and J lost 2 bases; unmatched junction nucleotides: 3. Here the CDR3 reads CASSLSGGTYEQYF. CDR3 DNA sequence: TGTGCCAGCAGCTTATCGGGGGGTACCTACGAGCAGTACTTC.

The CDR3 spells CASSYSRQGGELFF. The CDR3 DNA follows: TGTGCCAGCAGTTACTCGAGACAGGGCGGGGAGCTGTTTTTT. The chain couples TRBV6-5 to TRBJ2-2; 7 nucleotides match TRBD1. The CDR3 contains 14 residues. From germline, CDR1 is MNHEY and CDR2 SVGAGI. V shed 0 bases, J shed 7 bases, and the junction held 2 bases outside the gene matches.

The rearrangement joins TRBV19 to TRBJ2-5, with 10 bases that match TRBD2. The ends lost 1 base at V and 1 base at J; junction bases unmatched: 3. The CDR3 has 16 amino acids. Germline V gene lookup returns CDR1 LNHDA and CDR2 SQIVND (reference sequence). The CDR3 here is CASSIARTSGQETQYF. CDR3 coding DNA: TGTGCCAGTAGTATAGCCCGGACTAGCGGCCAAGAGACCCAGTACTTC.

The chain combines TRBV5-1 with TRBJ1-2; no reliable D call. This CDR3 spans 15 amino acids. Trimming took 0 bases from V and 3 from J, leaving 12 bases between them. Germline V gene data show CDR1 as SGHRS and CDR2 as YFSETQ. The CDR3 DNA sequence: TGCGCCAGCAGCTTGGAGATGGGAGCCTACTATGGCTACACCTTC. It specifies CASSLEMGAYYGYTF. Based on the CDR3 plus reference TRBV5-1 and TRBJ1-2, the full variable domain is KAGVTQTPRYLIKTRGQQVTLSCSPISGHRSVSWYQQTPGQGLQFLFEYFSETQRNKGNFPGRFSGRQFSNSRSEMNVSTLELGDSALYLCASSLEMGAYYGYTFGSGTRLTVV.

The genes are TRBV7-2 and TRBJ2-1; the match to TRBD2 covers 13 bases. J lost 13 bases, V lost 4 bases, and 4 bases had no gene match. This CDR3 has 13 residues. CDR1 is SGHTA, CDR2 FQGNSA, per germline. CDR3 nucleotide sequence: TGTGCCAGCAGCTCCGGGACTAGCGGGAATCAGTTCTTC. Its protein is CASSSGTSGNQFF. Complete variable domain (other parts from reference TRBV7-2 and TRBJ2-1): GAGVSQSPSNKVTEKGKDVELRCDPISGHTALYWYRQSLGQGLEFLIYFQGNSAPDKSGLPSDRFSAERTGGSVSTLTIQRTQQEDSAVYLCASSSGTSGNQFFGPGTRLTVL.

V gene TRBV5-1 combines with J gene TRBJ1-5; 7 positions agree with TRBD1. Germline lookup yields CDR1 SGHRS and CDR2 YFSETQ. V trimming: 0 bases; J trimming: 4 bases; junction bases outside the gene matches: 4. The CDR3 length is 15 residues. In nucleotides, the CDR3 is TGCGCCAGCAGCTTGGATCCAGGGGGTAATCAGCCCCAGCATTTT. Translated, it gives CASSLDPGGNQPQHF.

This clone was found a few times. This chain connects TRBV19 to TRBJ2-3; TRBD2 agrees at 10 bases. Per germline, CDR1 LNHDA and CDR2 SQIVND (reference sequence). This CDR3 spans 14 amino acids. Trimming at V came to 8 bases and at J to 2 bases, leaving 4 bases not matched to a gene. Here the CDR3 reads CASAGLAYTDTQYF. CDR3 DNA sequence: TGTGCCAGTGCGGGACTAGCGTACACAGATACGCAGTATTTT.

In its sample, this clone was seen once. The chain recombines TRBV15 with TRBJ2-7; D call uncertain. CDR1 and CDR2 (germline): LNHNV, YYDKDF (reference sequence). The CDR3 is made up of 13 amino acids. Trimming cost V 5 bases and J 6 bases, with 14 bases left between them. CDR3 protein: CATSYTFSREQYF. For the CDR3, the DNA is TGTGCCACCAGCTATACTTTTAGCCGCGAGCAGTACTTC.

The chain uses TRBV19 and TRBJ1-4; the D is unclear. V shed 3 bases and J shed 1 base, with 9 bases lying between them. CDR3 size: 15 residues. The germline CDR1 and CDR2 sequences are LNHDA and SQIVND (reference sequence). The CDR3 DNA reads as TGTGCCAGTAGTATCCGGGTTGGAACTAATGAAAAACTGTTTTTT. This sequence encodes CASSIRVGTNEKLFF.

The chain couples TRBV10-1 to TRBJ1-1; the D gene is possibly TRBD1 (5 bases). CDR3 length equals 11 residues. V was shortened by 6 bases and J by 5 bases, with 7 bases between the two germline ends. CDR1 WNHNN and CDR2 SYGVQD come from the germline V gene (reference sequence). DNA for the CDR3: TGCGCCAGCAGCCGGGGGACTGAAGCTTTCTTT. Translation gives CASSRGTEAFF.

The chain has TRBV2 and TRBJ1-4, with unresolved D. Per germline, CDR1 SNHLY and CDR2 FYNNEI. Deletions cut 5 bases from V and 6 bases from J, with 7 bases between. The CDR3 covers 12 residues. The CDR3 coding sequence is TGTGCCAGCAGTTCTCCTGATGAAAAACTGTTTTTT. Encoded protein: CASSSPDEKLFF.

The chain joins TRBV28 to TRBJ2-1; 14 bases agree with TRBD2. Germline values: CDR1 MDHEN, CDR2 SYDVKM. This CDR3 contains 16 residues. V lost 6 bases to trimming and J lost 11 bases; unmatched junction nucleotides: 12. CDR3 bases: TGTGCCAGCAGCGTATCCGGGACTAGCGGGAGAAATAAGCAGTTCTTC. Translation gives CASSVSGTSGRNKQFF.

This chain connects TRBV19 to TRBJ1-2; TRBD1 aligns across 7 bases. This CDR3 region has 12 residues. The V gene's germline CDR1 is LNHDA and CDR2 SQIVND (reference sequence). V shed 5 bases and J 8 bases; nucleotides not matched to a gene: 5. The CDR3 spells CASSLTGKGYTF. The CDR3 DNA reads TGTGCCAGTAGTCTGACAGGGAAAGGCTACACCTTC. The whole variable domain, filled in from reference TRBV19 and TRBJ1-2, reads DGGITQSPKYLFRKEGQNVTLSCEQNLNHDAMYWYRQDPGQGLRLIYYSQIVNDFQKGDIAEGYSVSREKKESFPLTVTSAQKNPTAFYLCASSLTGKGYTFGSGTRLTVV.

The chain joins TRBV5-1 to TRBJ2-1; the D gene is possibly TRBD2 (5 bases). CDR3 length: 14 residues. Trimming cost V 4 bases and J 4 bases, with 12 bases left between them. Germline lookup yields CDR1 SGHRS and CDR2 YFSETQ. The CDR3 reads CASSLREFYNEQFF. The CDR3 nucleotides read TGCGCCAGCAGCCTCCGGGAATTTTACAATGAGCAGTTCTTC.